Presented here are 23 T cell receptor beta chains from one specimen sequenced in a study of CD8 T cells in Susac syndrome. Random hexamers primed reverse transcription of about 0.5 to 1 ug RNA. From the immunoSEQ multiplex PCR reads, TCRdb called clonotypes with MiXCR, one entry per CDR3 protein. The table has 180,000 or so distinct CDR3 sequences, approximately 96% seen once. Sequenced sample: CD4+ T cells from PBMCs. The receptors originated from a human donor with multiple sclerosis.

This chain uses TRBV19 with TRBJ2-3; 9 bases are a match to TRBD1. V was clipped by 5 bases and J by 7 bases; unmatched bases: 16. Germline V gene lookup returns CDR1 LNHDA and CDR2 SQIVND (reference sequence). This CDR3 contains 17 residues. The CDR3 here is CASSLRTGTGRVNTQYF. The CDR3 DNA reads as TGTGCCAGTAGTCTCCGGACCGGGACAGGGAGAGTGAATACGCAGTATTTT.

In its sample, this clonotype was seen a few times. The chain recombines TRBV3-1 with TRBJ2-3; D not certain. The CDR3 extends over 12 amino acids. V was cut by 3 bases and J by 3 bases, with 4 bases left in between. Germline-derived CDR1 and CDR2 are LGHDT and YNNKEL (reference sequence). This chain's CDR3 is CASSHRTDTQYF. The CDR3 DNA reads TGTGCCAGCAGCCATCGGACAGATACGCAGTATTTT.

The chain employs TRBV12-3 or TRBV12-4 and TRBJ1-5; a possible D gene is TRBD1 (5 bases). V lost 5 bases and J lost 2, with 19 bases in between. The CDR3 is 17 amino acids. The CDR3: CASSPETGRLGNQPQHF. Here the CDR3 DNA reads TGTGCCAGCAGTCCAGAAACAGGACGTTTAGGCAATCAGCCCCAGCATTTT.

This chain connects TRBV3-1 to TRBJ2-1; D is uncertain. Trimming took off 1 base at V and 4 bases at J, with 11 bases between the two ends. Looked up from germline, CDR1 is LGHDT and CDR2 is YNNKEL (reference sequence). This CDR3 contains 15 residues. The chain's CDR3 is CASSQVWGYYNEQFF. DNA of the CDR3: TGTGCCAGCAGCCAAGTTTGGGGTTATTACAATGAGCAGTTCTTC.

CDR3 nucleotides: TGTGCCAGCAGCACGGGACCCCTGGGCGGGGAGCTGTTTTTT. It codes for CASSTGPLGGELFF. The genes are TRBV9 and TRBJ2-2, with D possibly being TRBD1 or TRBD2 (5 bases each). The CDR3 has 14 amino acids. V lost 4 bases to trimming and J lost 7 bases, with 14 bases between them. The V gene's germline CDR1 is SGDLS and CDR2 YYNGEE.

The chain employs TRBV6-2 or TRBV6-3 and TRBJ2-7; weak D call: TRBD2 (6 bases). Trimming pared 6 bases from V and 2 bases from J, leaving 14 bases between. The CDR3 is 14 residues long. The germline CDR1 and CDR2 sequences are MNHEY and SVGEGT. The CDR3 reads CASRVWRGTYEQYF. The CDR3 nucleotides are TGTGCCAGCAGAGTATGGAGGGGAACCTACGAGCAGTACTTC.

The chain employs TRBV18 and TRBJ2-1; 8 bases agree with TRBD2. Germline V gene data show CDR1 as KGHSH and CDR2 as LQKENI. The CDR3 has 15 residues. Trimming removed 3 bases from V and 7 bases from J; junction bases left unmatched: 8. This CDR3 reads CASSPDGGAGNEQFF. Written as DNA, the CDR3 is TGTGCCAGCTCACCGGACGGGGGGGCGGGGAATGAGCAGTTCTTC.

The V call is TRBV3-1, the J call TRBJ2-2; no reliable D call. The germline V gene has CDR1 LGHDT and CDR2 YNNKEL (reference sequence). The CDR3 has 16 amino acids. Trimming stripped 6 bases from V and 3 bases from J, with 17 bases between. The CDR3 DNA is TGTGCCAGCAGGCCAAGGTCCGGGTCGGACACCGGGGAGCTGTTTTTT. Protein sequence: CASRPRSGSDTGELFF.

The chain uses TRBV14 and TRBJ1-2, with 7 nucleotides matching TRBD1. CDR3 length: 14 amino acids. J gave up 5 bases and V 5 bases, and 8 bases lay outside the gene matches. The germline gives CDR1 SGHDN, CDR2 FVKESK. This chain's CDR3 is CASSGRDRTYGYTF. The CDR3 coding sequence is TGTGCCAGCAGCGGACGGGACAGAACTTATGGCTACACCTTC. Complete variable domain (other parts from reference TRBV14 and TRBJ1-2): EAGVTQFPSHSVIEKGQTVTLRCDPISGHDNLYWYRRVMGKEIKFLLHFVKESKQDESGMPNNRFLAERTGGTYSTLKVQPAELEDSGVYFCASSGRDRTYGYTFGSGTRLTVV.

CDR3 sequence reads: CASSALGRGGYNEQFF. The CDR3 DNA sequence: TGTGCCAGCAGCGCCCTCGGGCGGGGGGGCTACAATGAGCAGTTCTTC. The rearrangement links TRBV9 to TRBJ2-1; 9 nucleotides line up with TRBD2. Germline CDR1 is SGDLS and CDR2 is YYNGEE. J was trimmed by 3 bases and V by 3 bases; bases with no gene match: 7. There are 16 residues in the CDR3.

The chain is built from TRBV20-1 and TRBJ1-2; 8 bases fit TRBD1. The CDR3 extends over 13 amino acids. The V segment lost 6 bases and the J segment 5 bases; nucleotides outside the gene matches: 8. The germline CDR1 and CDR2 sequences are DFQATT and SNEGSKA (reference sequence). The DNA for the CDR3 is TGCAGTGCCTCGGACAGGGCGGTATATGGCTACACCTTC. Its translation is CSASDRAVYGYTF.

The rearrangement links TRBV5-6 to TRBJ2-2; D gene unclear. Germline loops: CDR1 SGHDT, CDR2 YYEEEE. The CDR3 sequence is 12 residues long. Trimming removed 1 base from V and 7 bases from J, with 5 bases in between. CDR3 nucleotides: TGTGCCAGCAGCTTGATACTCGGGGAGCTGTTTTTT. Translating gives CASSLILGELFF.

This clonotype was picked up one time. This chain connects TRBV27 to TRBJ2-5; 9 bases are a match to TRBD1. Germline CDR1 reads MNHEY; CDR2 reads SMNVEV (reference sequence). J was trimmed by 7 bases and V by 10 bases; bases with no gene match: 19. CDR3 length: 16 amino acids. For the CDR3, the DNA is TGTGCCACCCAGACGAACAGGGGGCCCCCGTCAGGGACCCAGTACTTC. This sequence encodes CATQTNRGPPSGTQYF.

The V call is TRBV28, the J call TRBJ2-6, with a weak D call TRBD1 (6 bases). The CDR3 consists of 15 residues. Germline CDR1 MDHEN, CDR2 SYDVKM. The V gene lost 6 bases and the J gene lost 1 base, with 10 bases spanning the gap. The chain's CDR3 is CASRTQGSGANVLTF. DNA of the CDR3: TGTGCCAGCAGGACACAGGGATCTGGGGCCAACGTCCTGACTTTC.

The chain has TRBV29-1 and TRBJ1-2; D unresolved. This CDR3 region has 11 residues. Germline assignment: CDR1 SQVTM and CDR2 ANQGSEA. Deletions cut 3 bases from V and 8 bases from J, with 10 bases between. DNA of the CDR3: TGCAGCGTTGACAGGTCCGGGGGCTACACCTTC. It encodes CSVDRSGGYTF.

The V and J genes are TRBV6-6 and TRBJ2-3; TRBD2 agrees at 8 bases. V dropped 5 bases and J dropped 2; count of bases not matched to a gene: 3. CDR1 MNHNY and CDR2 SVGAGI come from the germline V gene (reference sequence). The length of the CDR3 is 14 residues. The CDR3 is CASSRGGDTDTQYF. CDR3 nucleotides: TGTGCCAGCAGTCGGGGGGGTGACACAGATACGCAGTATTTT.

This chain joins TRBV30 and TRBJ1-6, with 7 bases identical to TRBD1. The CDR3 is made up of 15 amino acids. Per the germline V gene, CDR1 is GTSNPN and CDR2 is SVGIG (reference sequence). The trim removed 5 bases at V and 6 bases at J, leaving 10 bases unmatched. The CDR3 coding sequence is TGTGCCTGGCTTACAGGGGACTTTGGTAATTCACCCCTCCACTTT. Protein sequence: CAWLTGDFGNSPLHF.

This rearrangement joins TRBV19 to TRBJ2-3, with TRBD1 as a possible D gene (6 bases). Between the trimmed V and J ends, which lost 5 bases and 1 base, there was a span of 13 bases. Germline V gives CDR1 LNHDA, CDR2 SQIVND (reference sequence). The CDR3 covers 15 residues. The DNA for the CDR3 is TGTGCCAGTAGTGGGACAAGTCGGGGCACAGATACGCAGTATTTT. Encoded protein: CASSGTSRGTDTQYF.

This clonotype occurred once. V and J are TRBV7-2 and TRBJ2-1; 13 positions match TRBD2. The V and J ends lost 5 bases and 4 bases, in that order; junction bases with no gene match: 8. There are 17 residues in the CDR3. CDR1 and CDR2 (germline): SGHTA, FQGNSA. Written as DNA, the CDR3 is TGTGCCAGCAGCCGCCGACTAGCGGGGGGTCTTTACAATGAGCAGTTCTTC. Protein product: CASSRRLAGGLYNEQFF.

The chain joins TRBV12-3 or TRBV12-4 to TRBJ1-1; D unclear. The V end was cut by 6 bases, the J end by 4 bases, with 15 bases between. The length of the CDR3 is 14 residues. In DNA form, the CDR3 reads TGTGCCAGCAGCAACCAAGGGTTAACCACTGAAGCTTTCTTT. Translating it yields CASSNQGLTTEAFF.

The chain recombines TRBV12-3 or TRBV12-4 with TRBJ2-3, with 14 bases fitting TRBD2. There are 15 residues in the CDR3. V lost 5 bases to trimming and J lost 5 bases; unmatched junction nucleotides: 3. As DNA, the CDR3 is TGTGCCAGCAGTCCTGGGACTAGCGGGGGAGATACGCAGTATTTT. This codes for CASSPGTSGGDTQYF.

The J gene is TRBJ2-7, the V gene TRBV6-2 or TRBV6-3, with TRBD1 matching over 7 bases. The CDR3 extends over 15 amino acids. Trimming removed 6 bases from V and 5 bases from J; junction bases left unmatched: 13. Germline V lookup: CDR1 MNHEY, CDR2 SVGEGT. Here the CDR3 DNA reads TGTGCCAGCAGACCCCTCGACAGGGCATTCAACGAGCAGTACTTC. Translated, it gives CASRPLDRAFNEQYF.

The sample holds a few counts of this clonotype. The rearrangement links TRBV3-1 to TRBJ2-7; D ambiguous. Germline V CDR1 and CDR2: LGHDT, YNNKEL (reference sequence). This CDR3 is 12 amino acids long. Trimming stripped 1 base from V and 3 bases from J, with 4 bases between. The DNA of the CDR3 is TGTGCCAGCAGCCAAGGACACTACGAGCAGTACTTC. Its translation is CASSQGHYEQYF.